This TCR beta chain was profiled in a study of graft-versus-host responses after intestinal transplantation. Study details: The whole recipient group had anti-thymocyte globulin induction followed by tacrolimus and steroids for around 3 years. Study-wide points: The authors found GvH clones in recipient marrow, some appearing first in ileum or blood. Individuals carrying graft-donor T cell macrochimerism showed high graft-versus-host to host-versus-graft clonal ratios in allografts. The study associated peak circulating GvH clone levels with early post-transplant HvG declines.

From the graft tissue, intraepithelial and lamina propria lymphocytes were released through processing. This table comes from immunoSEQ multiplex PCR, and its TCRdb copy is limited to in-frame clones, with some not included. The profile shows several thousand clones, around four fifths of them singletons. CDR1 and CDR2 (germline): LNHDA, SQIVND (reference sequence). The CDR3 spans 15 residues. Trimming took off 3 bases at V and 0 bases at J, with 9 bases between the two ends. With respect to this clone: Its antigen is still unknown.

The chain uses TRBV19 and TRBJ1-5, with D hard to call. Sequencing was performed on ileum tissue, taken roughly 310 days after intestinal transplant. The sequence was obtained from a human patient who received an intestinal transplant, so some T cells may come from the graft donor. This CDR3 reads CASSMGQYSNQPQHF. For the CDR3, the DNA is TGTGCCAGTAGTATGGGTCAGTATAGCAATCAGCCCCAGCATTTT.